The sample holds one count of the clone carrying this T cell receptor beta chain. Just one base apart from a much larger clone, this may be a read error. Then a second PCR, running roughly 7 to 12 cycles, was carried out with a sample-barcoded 5' primer and a J-beta primer mix. MiXCR was run by TCRdb on the 5' RACE reads, yielding one entry per CDR3 protein. This table holds hundreds of thousands of distinct CDR3 sequences, roughly 32% found once. The data were taken from a study of blood T cells in healthy people across ages. The overall study: Per two T cells, about one barcoded beta molecule was captured through template switching.

This CDR3 comprises 14 residues. CDR1 and CDR2 from the germline V gene are SEHNR and FQNEAQ (reference sequence). The source is a woman older than 75 in good health. The chain carries TRBV7-9 and TRBJ2-3, with 7 bases fitting TRBD1. The specimen was blood. The CDR3: CAGSYDRDTDTQYF. CDR3 sequence (DNA): TGTGCCGGCAGCTATGACAGGGACACAGATACGCAGTATTTT. Based on the CDR3 plus reference TRBV7-9 and TRBJ2-3, the full variable domain is DTGVSQNPRHKITKRGQNVTFRCDPISEHNRLYWYRQTLGQGPEFLTYFQNEAQLEKSRLLSDRFSAERPKGSFSTLEIQRTEQGDSAMYLCAGSYDRDTDTQYFGPGTRLTVL.